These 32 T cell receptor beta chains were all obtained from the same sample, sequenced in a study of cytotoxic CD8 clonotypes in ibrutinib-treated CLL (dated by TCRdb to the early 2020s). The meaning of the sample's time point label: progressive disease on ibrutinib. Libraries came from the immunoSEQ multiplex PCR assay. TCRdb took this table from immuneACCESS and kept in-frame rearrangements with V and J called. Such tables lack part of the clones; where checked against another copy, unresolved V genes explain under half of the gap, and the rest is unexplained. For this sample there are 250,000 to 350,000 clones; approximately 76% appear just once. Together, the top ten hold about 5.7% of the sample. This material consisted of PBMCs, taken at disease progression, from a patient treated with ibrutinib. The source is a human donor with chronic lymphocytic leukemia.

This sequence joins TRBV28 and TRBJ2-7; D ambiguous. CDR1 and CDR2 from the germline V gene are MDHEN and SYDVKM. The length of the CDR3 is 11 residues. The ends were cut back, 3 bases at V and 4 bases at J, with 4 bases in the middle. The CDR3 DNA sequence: TGTGCCAGCAGTTTCTGGTACGAGCAGTACTTC. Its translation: CASSFWYEQYF.

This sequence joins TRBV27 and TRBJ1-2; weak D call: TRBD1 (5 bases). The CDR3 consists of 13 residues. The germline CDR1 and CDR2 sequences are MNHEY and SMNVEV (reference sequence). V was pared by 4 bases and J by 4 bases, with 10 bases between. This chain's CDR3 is CASSSLGAYGYTF. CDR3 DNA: TGTGCCAGCAGTTCTCTTGGGGCCTATGGCTACACCTTC.

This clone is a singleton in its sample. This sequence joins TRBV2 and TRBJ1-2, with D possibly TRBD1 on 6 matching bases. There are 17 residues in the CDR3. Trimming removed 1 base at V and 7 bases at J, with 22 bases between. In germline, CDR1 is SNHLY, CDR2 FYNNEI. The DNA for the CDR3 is TGTGCCAGCAGTGAAGGAGTCTCGCGGGGGAAGGGGGTTGGCTACACCTTC. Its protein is CASSEGVSRGKGVGYTF. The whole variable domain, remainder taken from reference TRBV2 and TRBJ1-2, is EPEVTQTPSHQVTQMGQEVILRCVPISNHLYFYWYRQILGQKVEFLVSFYNNEISEKSEIFDDQFSVERPDGSNFTLKIRSTKLEDSAMYFCASSEGVSRGKGVGYTFGSGTRLTVV.

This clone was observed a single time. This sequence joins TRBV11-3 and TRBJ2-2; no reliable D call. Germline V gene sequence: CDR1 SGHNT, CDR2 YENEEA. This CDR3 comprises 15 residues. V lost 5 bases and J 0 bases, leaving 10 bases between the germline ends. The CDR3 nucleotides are TGTGCCAGCAGCCCCGGCGCGGCGAACACCGGGGAGCTGTTTTTT. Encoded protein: CASSPGAANTGELFF.

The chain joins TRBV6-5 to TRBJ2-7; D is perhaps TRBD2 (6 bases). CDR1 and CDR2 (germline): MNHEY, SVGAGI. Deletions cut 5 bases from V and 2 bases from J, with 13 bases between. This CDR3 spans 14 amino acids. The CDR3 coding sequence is TGTGCCAGCAGTCGGGACTGGAGGACCTACGAGCAGTACTTC. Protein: CASSRDWRTYEQYF.

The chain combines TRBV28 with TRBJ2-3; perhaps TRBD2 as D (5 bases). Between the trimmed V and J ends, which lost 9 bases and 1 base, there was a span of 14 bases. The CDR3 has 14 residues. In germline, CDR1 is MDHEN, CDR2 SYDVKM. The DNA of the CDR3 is TGTGCCAGTAGCGTTAGTAGGGGCACAGATACGCAGTATTTT. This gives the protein CASSVSRGTDTQYF.

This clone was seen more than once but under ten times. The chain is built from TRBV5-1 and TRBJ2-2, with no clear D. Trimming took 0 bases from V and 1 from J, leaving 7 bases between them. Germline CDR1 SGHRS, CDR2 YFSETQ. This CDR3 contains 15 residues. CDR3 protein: CASSLGQENTGELFF. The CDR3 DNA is TGCGCCAGCAGCTTGGGCCAGGAGAACACCGGGGAGCTGTTTTTT.

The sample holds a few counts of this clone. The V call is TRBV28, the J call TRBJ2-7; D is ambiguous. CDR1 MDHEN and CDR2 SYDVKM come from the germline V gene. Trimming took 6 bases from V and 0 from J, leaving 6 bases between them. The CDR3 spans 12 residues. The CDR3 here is CASRPGSYEQYF. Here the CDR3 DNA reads TGTGCCAGCAGACCGGGCTCCTACGAGCAGTACTTC.

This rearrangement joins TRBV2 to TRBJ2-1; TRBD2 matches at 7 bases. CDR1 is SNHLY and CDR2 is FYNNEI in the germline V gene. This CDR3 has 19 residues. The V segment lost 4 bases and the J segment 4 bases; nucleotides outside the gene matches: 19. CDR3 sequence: CASSGRDYPSILPYNEQFF. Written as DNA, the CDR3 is TGTGCCAGCAGTGGGCGGGACTACCCAAGTATCTTACCGTACAATGAGCAGTTCTTC.

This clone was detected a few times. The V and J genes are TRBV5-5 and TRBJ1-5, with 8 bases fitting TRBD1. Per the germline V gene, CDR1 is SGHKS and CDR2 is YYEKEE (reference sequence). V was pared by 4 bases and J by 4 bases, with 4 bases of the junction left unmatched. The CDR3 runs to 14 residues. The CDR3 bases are TGTGCCAGCAGCCGCGACAGGGGAAATCAGCCCCAGCATTTT. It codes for CASSRDRGNQPQHF. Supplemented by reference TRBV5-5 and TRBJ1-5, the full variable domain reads DAGVTQSPTHLIKTRGQQVTLRCSPISGHKSVSWYQQVLGQGPQFIFQYYEKEERGRGNFPDRFSARQFPNYSSELNVNALLLGDSALYLCASSRDRGNQPQHFGDGTRLSIL.

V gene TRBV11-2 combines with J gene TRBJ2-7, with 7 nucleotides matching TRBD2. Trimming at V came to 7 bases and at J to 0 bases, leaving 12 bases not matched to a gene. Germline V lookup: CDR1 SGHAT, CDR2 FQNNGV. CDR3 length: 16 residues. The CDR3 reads CASTAVGGFSSYEQYF. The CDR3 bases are TGTGCCAGCACCGCCGTCGGGGGGTTCTCCTCCTACGAGCAGTACTTC.

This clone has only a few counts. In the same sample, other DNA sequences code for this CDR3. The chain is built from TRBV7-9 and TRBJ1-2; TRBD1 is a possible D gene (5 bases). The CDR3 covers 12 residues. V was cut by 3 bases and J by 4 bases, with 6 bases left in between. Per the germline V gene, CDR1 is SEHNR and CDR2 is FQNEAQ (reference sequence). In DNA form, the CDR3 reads TGTGCCAGCAGCTTGGGGGTCTATGGCTACACCTTC. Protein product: CASSLGVYGYTF.

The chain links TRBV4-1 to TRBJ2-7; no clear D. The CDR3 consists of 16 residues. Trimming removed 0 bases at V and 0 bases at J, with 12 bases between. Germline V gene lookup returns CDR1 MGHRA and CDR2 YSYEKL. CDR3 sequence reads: CASSQDLPESSYEQYF. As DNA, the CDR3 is TGCGCCAGCAGCCAAGATCTTCCGGAATCCTCCTACGAGCAGTACTTC.

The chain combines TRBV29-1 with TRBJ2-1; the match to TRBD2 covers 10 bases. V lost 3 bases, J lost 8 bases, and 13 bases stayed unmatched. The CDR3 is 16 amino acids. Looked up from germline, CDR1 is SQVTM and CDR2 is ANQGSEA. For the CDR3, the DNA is TGCAGCGTTGAGGAGACCCCTAGCGGGAGTAGGTATGAGCAGTTCTTC. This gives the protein CSVEETPSGSRYEQFF.

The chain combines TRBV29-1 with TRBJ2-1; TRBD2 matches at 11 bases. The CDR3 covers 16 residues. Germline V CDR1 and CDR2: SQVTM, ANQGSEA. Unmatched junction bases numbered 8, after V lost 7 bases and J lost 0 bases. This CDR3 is CSARRGLAGSYNEQFF. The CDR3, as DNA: TGCAGCGCCCGCCGCGGACTAGCGGGCTCCTACAATGAGCAGTTCTTC.

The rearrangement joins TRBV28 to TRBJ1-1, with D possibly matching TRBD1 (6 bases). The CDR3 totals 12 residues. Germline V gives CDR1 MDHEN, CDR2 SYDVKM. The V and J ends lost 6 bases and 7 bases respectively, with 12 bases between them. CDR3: CASRLDRFEAFF. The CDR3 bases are TGTGCCAGCAGACTTGACAGGTTTGAAGCTTTCTTT.

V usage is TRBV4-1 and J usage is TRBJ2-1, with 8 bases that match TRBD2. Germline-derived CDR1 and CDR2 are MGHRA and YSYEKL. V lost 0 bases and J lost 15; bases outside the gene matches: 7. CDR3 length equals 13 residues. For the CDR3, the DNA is TGCGCCAGCAGCCAAGAGGCGGGGGGAGGGCGGTTCTTC. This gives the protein CASSQEAGGGRFF.

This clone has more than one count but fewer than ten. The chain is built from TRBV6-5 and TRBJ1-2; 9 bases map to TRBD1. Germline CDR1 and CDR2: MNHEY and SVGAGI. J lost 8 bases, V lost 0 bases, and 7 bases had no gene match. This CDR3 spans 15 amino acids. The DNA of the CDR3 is TGTGCCAGCAGTTACTCGACAGGGGGGAACAGCGGCTACACCTTC. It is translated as CASSYSTGGNSGYTF.

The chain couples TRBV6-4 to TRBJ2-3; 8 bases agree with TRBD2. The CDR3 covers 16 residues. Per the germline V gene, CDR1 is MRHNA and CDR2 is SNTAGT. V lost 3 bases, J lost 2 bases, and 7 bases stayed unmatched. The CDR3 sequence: CASSESGGFDTDTQYF. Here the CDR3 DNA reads TGTGCCAGCAGTGAGTCGGGGGGGTTTGACACAGATACGCAGTATTTT.

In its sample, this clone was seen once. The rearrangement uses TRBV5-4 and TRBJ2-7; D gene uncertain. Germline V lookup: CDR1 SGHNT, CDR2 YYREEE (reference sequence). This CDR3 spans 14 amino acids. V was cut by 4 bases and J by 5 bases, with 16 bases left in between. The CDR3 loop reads CASSPVPQSHEQYF. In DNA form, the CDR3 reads TGTGCCAGCAGCCCGGTCCCCCAATCCCACGAGCAGTACTTC.

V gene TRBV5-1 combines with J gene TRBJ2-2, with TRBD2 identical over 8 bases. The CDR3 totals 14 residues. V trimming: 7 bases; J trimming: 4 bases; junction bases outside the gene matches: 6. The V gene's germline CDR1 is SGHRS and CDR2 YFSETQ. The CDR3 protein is CASAGTSSTGELFF. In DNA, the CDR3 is TGCGCCAGCGCCGGGACTAGTAGCACCGGGGAGCTGTTTTTT.

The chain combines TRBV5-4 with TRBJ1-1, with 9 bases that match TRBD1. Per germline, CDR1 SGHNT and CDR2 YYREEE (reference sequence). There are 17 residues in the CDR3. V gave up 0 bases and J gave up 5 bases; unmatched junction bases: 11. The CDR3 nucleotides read TGTGCCAGCAGCTTGGGACAGGGGGGACTCTCCGGGACTGAAGCTTTCTTT. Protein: CASSLGQGGLSGTEAFF.

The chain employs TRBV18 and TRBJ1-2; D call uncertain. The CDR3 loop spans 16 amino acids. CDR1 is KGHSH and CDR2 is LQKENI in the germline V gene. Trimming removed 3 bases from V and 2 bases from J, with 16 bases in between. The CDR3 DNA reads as TGTGCCAGCTCACCGCCTTGGTCGGGAGAAAACTATGGCTACACCTTC. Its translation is CASSPPWSGENYGYTF.

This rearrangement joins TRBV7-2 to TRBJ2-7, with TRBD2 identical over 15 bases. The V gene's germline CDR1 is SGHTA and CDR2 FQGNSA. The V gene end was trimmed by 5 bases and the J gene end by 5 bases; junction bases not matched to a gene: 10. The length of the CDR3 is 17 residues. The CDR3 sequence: CASSRWTSGGARNEQYF. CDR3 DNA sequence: TGTGCCAGCAGCCGCTGGACTAGCGGGGGGGCCCGAAACGAGCAGTACTTC.

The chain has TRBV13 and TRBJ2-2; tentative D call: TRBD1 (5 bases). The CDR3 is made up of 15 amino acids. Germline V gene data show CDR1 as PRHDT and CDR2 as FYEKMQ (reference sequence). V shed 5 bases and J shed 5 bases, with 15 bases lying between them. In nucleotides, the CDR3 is TGTGCCAGCAGCAAGGACACCTCGGAGACCGGGGAGCTGTTTTTT. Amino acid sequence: CASSKDTSETGELFF.

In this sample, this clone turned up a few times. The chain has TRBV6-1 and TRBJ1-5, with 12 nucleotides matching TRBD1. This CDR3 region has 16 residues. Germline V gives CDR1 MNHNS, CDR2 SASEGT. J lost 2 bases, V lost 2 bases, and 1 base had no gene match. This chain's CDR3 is CASSERDRGRNQPQHF. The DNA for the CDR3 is TGTGCCAGCAGTGAAAGGGACAGGGGGCGCAATCAGCCCCAGCATTTT.

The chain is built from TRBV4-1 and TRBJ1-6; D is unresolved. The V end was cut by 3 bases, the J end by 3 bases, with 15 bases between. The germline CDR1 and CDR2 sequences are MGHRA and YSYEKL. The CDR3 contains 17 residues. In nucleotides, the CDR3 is TGCGCCAGCAGCCAGGAATCCCAGGAGTTCTATAATTCACCCCTCCACTTT. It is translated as CASSQESQEFYNSPLHF.

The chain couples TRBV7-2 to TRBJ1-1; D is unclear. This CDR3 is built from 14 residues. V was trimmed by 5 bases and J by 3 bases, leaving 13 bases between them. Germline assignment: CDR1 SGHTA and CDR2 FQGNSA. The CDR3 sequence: CASSTQRGDTEAFF. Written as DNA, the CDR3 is TGTGCCAGCAGCACCCAACGGGGAGACACTGAAGCTTTCTTT.

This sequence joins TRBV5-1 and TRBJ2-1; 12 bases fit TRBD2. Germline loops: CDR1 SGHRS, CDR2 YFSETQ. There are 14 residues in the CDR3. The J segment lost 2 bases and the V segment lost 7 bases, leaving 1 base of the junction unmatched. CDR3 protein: CASRTSGAYNEQFF. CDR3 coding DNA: TGCGCCAGCCGGACTAGCGGGGCCTACAATGAGCAGTTCTTC. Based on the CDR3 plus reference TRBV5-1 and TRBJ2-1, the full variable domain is KAGVTQTPRYLIKTRGQQVTLSCSPISGHRSVSWYQQTPGQGLQFLFEYFSETQRNKGNFPGRFSGRQFSNSRSEMNVSTLELGDSALYLCASRTSGAYNEQFFGPGTRLTVL.

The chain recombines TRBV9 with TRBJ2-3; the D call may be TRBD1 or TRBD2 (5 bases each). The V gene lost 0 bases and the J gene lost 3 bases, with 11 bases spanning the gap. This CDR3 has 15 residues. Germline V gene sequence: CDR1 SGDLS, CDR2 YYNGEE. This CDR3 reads CASSVESWGTDTQYF. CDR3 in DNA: TGTGCCAGCAGCGTAGAATCTTGGGGGACAGATACGCAGTATTTT. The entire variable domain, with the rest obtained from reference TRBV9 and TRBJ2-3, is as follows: DSGVTQTPKHLITATGQRVTLRCSPRSGDLSVYWYQQSLDQGLQFLIQYYNGEERAKGNILERFSAQQFPDLHSELNLSSLELGDSALYFCASSVESWGTDTQYFGPGTRLTVL.

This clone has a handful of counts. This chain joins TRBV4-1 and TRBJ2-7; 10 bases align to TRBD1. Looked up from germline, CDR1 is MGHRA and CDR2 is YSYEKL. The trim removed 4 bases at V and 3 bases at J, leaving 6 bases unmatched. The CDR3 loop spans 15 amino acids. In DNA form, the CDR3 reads TGCGCCAGCAGCCCGACCGGGACAGGGGACTACGAGCAGTACTTC. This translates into CASSPTGTGDYEQYF.

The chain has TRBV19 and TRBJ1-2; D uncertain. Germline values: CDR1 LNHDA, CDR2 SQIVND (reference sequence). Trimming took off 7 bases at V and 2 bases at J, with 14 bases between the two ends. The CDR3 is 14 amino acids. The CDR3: CASITLGKNYGYTF. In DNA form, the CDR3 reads TGTGCCAGTATTACCTTGGGAAAGAACTATGGCTACACCTTC.